Listed below are T cell receptor beta chains from one sample, sequenced in a study of blood T cell repertoires in COVID-19. This table comes from immunoSEQ multiplex PCR, and its TCRdb copy is limited to in-frame clones, with some not included. The profile shows about 170,000 clones, approximately 90% of them singletons. The specimen was peripheral blood. These receptor sequences come from a man aged 55 to 70 with acute or convalescent COVID-19. The CDR3 runs from the conserved cysteine through the conserved F or W. The D gene is left open where the match is weak. Size values are once, few and many counts, or a class for expanded clones, and some rows have none.

TRBV10-2,TRBD2,TRBJ2-5,NA,CASRRGLAEGETQYF,TGCGCCAGCAGGAGGGGACTAGCGGAGGGGGAGACCCAGTACTTC
TRBV12-5,NA,TRBJ1-5,NA,CASRSGGSNQPQHF,TGTGCTAGTCGTTCGGGGGGAAGCAATCAGCCCCAGCATTTT
TRBV11-3,NA,TRBJ1-2,NA,CASSLDGGRREDYGYTF,TGTGCCAGCAGCTTAGATGGGGGGAGGAGAGAAGACTATGGCTACACCTTC
TRBV5-1,TRBD1,TRBJ2-1,few,CASSFLAGQAVYNEQFF,TGCGCCAGCAGCTTCCTGGCTGGACAGGCTGTATACAATGAGCAGTTCTTC
TRBV7-6,TRBD1,TRBJ1-3,once,CASSRQGGGNTIYF,TGTGCCAGCAGCCGACAGGGGGGAGGAAACACCATATATTTT
TRBV11-3,NA,TRBJ1-2,few,CASGASNYGYTF,TGTGCCAGCGGGGCTTCCAACTATGGCTACACCTTC
TRBV29-1,TRBD1,TRBJ1-1,NA,CGMTGGFNTEAFF,TGCGGAATGACAGGGGGCTTTAACACTGAAGCTTTCTTT
TRBV9,NA,TRBJ1-6,NA,CASSVGVTLRNSPLHF,TGTGCCAGCAGCGTAGGCGTTACCCTCCGAAATTCACCCCTCCACTTT
TRBV19,TRBD1,TRBJ1-2,NA,CASSVRTGTGDGYTF,TGTGCCAGTAGCGTCAGAACGGGGACAGGGGATGGCTACACCTTC
TRBV7-7,NA,TRBJ2-2,NA,CASSHGFTGELFF,TGTGCCAGCAGCCACGGGTTTACCGGGGAGCTGTTTTTT
TRBV24-1,TRBD2,TRBJ2-3,NA,CATSDFPGLAGKSTDTQYF,TGTGCCACCAGTGATTTTCCAGGACTAGCGGGGAAGTCTACAGATACGCAGTATTTT
TRBV7-9,TRBD1,TRBJ1-2,NA,CASSTHRTGHYGYTF,TGTGCCAGCAGCACCCACCGGACAGGTCACTATGGCTACACCTTC
TRBV5-4,TRBD1,TRBJ1-4,NA,CASSRDRGQGNEKLFF,TGTGCCAGCAGCCGGGACAGGGGGCAGGGTAATGAAAAACTGTTTTTT
TRBV23-1,TRBD1,TRBJ1-1,NA,CASKRRDSNTEAFF,TGCGCCAGCAAAAGAAGGGACAGCAACACTGAAGCTTTCTTT
TRBV9,NA,TRBJ1-2,NA,CASSVEAATDYGYTF,TGTGCCAGCAGCGTAGAGGCGGCGACAGACTATGGCTACACCTTC
TRBV12-5,TRBD1,TRBJ2-2,NA,CASGSGTGFSGELFF,TGTGCTAGTGGTTCCGGGACAGGGTTCTCCGGGGAGCTGTTTTTT
TRBV7-2,NA,TRBJ1-5,NA,CASSLSTGVRPQHF,TGTGCCAGCAGCTTATCGACGGGGGTAAGGCCCCAGCATTTT
TRBV29-1,NA,TRBJ1-1,NA,CSVAHRVEAFF,TGCAGCGTTGCCCACAGGGTAGAAGCTTTCTTT
TRBV6-5,NA,TRBJ2-7,NA,CASSYSISGARYEQYF,TGTGCCAGCAGTTACTCGATTAGCGGAGCTCGTTACGAGCAGTACTTC
TRBV4-1,NA,TRBJ2-7,NA,CASSQDSGRDEQYF,TGCGCCAGCAGCCAAGATAGTGGCAGGGACGAGCAGTACTTC
TRBV2,TRBD1,TRBJ1-2,NA,CASSSDRANYGYTF,TGTGCCAGCAGTTCCGACAGGGCTAACTATGGCTACACCTTC
TRBV15,NA,TRBJ1-2,NA,CATRRGLDGYTF,TGTGCCACCAGAAGAGGACTGGATGGCTACACCTTC
TRBV5-4,NA,TRBJ1-2,once,CASSLRGTAGFGYTF,TGTGCCAGCAGCTTGAGGGGTACGGCAGGGTTCGGCTACACCTTC
TRBV6-5,NA,TRBJ1-2,NA,CASSSTGANYGYTF,TGTGCCAGCAGTTCTACAGGAGCTAACTATGGCTACACCTTC
TRBV3-1/TRBV3-2,NA,TRBJ2-2,NA,CASSPRNVGESALFF,TGTGCCAGCAGCCCACGAAACGTCGGGGAAAGTGCGCTGTTTTTT
TRBV12-3/TRBV12-4,NA,TRBJ2-1,once,CASSFSNYNEQFF,TGTGCCAGCAGTTTTTCCAACTACAATGAGCAGTTCTTC
TRBV7-9,TRBD1,TRBJ2-3,NA,CASSWTQGESTDTQYF,TGTGCCAGCAGCTGGACTCAGGGGGAATCCACAGATACGCAGTATTTT
TRBV19,NA,TRBJ2-3,NA,CASRVSGTDTQYF,TGTGCCAGTAGGGTTAGCGGCACAGATACGCAGTATTTT
TRBV6-6,NA,TRBJ2-3,NA,CASILTGGDTQYF,TGTGCCAGCATCTTAACGGGGGGCGATACGCAGTATTTT
TRBV6-5,NA,TRBJ1-4,NA,CASSDGGMNEKLFF,TGTGCCAGCTCTGACGGGGGGATGAATGAAAAACTGTTTTTT
TRBV30,TRBD1,TRBJ1-1,NA,CAWSGSHLTGDAFF,TGTGCCTGGAGTGGGTCCCACCTGACAGGGGACGCTTTCTTT
TRBV9,NA,TRBJ1-2,NA,CASSVYTGNYGYTF,TGTGCCAGCAGCGTTTATACGGGGAACTATGGCTACACCTTC
TRBV30,TRBD2,TRBJ2-3,NA,CAWSEGTSGKTDTQYF,TGTGCCTGGAGCGAGGGGACTAGCGGGAAGACAGATACGCAGTATTTT
TRBV19,TRBD1,TRBJ1-5,NA,CASSMSDRAGSNQPQHF,TGTGCCAGCAGTATGTCTGACAGGGCCGGGAGCAATCAGCCCCAGCATTTT
TRBV30,NA,TRBJ1-1,NA,CAWNPYMNTEAFF,TGTGCCTGGAACCCCTATATGAACACTGAAGCTTTCTTT
TRBV18,TRBD1,TRBJ1-4,NA,CASSSPQGAGEKLFF,TGTGCCAGCTCATCCCCTCAGGGGGCGGGAGAAAAACTGTTTTTT
TRBV5-4,NA,TRBJ2-4,few,CASSPLEPGTGIQYF,TGTGCCAGCAGCCCCCTAGAACCCGGGACTGGCATTCAGTACTTC
TRBV5-6,NA,TRBJ2-7,NA,CASTLGTGRVEQYF,TGTGCCAGCACCCTGGGGACTGGGCGAGTCGAGCAGTACTTC
TRBV14,TRBD2,TRBJ2-5,NA,CASSPTTSGLETQYF,TGTGCCAGCAGCCCCACGACTAGCGGCCTAGAGACCCAGTACTTC
TRBV29-1,NA,TRBJ1-1,NA,CSVRGDTEAFF,TGCAGCGTCAGGGGAGACACTGAAGCTTTCTTT
TRBV3-1/TRBV3-2,TRBD1,TRBJ1-2,once,CASRGQGGGYTF,TGTGCCAGCAGAGGACAGGGGGGCGGCTACACCTTC
TRBV11-2,NA,TRBJ1-2,NA,CASSLVGGTYGYTF,TGTGCCAGCAGCTTAGTAGGCGGGACCTATGGCTACACCTTC
TRBV7-8,NA,TRBJ1-5,NA,CASSFSSFNQPQHF,TGTGCCAGCAGCTTTTCGTCCTTTAATCAGCCCCAGCATTTT
TRBV5-1,NA,TRBJ2-3,NA,CASSLDGSRTDTQYF,TGCGCCAGCAGCCTGGACGGGTCCCGCACAGATACGCAGTATTTT
TRBV21-1,NA,TRBJ2-5,once,CASSNPTRRYSKTQYF,TGTGCCAGCAGCAATCCGACTAGGCGGTATTCGAAGACCCAGTACTTC
TRBV30,TRBD1,TRBJ1-4,NA,CAWKGQGLVGREKLFF,TGTGCCTGGAAGGGACAGGGTCTGGTCGGTCGGGAAAAACTGTTTTTT
TRBV15,NA,TRBJ1-2,NA,CATSRVRGDAIGYTF,TGTGCCACCAGCAGGGTTAGGGGCGACGCCATTGGCTACACCTTC
TRBV7-9,NA,TRBJ2-1,NA,CASSLFSGYNEQFF,TGTGCCAGCAGCTTATTCAGCGGGTACAATGAGCAGTTCTTC
TRBV2,NA,TRBJ2-5,NA,CASSEGAGRETQYF,TGTGCCAGCAGTGAAGGCGCGGGAAGAGAGACCCAGTACTTC
TRBV7-3,NA,TRBJ1-2,NA,CASSLAGDKRADGYTF,TGTGCCAGCAGCTTAGCCGGGGACAAAAGGGCGGATGGCTACACCTTC
TRBV11-3,TRBD2,TRBJ2-5,NA,CASSPGGDQETQYF,TGTGCCAGCAGCCCGGGGGGGGATCAAGAGACCCAGTACTTC
TRBV7-2,NA,TRBJ1-1,NA,CASRPDRYTEAFF,TGTGCCAGCAGACCTGACAGATACACTGAAGCTTTCTTT
TRBV7-2,TRBD1,TRBJ1-2,NA,CASRLQGDYGYTF,TGTGCCAGCAGACTACAGGGGGACTATGGCTACACCTTC